This T cell receptor (beta chain) was recovered during a study of blood T cell repertoires in COVID-19. Study as a whole: Researchers got acute and convalescent COVID-19 samples from the United States, Italy and Spain. Sources were T cells, B-cell-depleted T cells, or PBMCs; the material itself was cDNA or gDNA.

Germline CDR1 and CDR2: LGHNA and YSLEER. The CDR3 consists of 15 residues. Seattle researchers signed up patients amid active infection and tracked them longitudinally. Details on this clone: An end of the junction differs from the germline gene, which may be a read error.

Here immunoSEQ multiplex PCR was the method, and the copy in TCRdb shows in-frame clones only, minus some. The sample includes 55,000 or so clones, around 80% seen only once; the top ten take roughly a fifth. Material: peripheral blood. This clonotype was obtained from a man aged 25-40 years with COVID-19, enrolled during active disease. The chain employs TRBV4-3 and TRBJ1-1, with 7 bases aligning to TRBD1. CDR3 loop: CASRQTGRLNAEAFF. CDR3 in DNA: TGCGCCAGCAGACAGACAGGGCGGTTGAACGCTGAAGCTTTCTTT.